These 30 T cell receptor beta chains originate from one sample sequenced in a study of PD-L1 blockade in urothelial cancer. Generated by immunoSEQ multiplex PCR, the TCRdb table keeps only in-frame clones and is missing some. The profile covers some 45,000 clones, with about 88% appearing a single time and roughly 25% taken by the ten largest. Time point in this sample: pretreatment peripheral blood. The sample here was PBMCs, taken around atezolizumab (anti-PD-L1) treatment. Receptor source: a donor aged 40 or over with urothelial cancer.

This chain joins TRBV18 and TRBJ2-5; D ambiguous. Germline V gene data show CDR1 as KGHSH and CDR2 as LQKENI. This CDR3 has 14 residues. V lost 0 bases and J 1 base, leaving 6 bases between the germline ends. In DNA, the CDR3 is TGTGCCAGCTCACCACCGGCAGTCCAAGAGACCCAGTACTTC. The encoded protein is CASSPPAVQETQYF.

The genes are TRBV4-1 and TRBJ2-7, with 11 bases matching TRBD1. The length of the CDR3 is 14 residues. Germline CDR1 MGHRA, CDR2 YSYEKL. After removal of 6 bases from V and 2 bases from J, the junction contained 3 bases not matched to a gene. CDR3: CASRRDRGAYEQYF. The CDR3 nucleotides are TGCGCCAGCAGGCGGGACAGGGGGGCCTACGAGCAGTACTTC.

V usage is TRBV29-1 and J usage is TRBJ2-3; D might be TRBD2 (6 bases). The CDR3 totals 14 residues. CDR1 and CDR2 from the germline V gene are SQVTM and ANQGSEA. V lost 4 bases, J lost 4 bases, and 15 bases lay in between. CDR3 loop: CSVAVGGVADTQYF. CDR3 coding DNA: TGCAGCGTTGCCGTCGGGGGAGTCGCAGATACGCAGTATTTT.

CDR3 sequence (DNA): TGCGCCAGCAGCCAGGCCACACAGGTCCGGGAGACCCAGTACTTC. This encodes CASSQATQVRETQYF. The rearrangement uses TRBV4-3 and TRBJ2-5, with D perhaps matching TRBD1 (5 bases). The CDR3 length is 15 residues. CDR1 LGHNA and CDR2 YSLEER come from the germline V gene. Deletions cut 3 bases from V and 5 bases from J, with 16 bases between.

As DNA, the CDR3 is TGTGCCACCCCAGGGGACAGGGATTCAGAGGCCACCTCGATTGATAGCAATCAGCCCCAGCATTTT. Translating gives CATPGDRDSEATSIDSNQPQHF. The genes are TRBV18 and TRBJ1-5, with TRBD1 matching 9 bases. The CDR3 runs to 22 residues. Germline V lookup: CDR1 KGHSH, CDR2 LQKENI. V was pared by 10 bases and J by 0 bases, with 28 bases of the junction left unmatched.

This rearrangement joins TRBV5-1 to TRBJ2-3, with 7 bases identical to TRBD2. CDR1 is SGHRS, CDR2 YFSETQ, per germline. J lost 1 base, V lost 0 bases, and 2 bases had no gene match. CDR3 length equals 15 residues. This CDR3 reads CASSLDAGGTDTQYF. CDR3 sequence (DNA): TGCGCCAGCAGCTTGGACGCGGGAGGCACAGATACGCAGTATTTT.

The rearrangement uses TRBV7-6 and TRBJ1-1; 11 nucleotides match TRBD1. The V and J ends lost 5 bases and 3 bases, in that order; junction bases with no gene match: 11. Germline values: CDR1 SGHVS, CDR2 FNYEAQ. CDR3 length: 17 amino acids. The CDR3: CASSPRTGGAGDTEAFF. For the CDR3, the DNA is TGTGCCAGCAGCCCCCGGACAGGGGGCGCGGGGGACACTGAAGCTTTCTTT.

On this clone itself: The junction and the germline gene differ at one end; a read error may be behind it. V gene TRBV7-7 combines with J gene TRBJ2-1; TRBD2 might be the D (5 bases). Germline-derived CDR1 and CDR2 are SSHAT and FNYEAQ (reference sequence). The CDR3 totals 16 residues. The CDR3 nucleotides read TGTGCTAGCAGCTTAGGACTCTCTGGCTCCTACAATGAGCAGTTCTTC. It is translated as CASSLGLSGSYNEQFF.

The chain employs TRBV10-3 and TRBJ2-3, with D possibly matching TRBD2 (6 bases). The CDR3 is 15 residues long. The V end was cut by 4 bases, the J end by 1 base, with 12 bases between. CDR1 is ENHRY and CDR2 is SYGVKD in the germline V gene. CDR3 sequence (DNA): TGTGCCATCAGTGGGGTTTGGGGGGGCACAGATACGCAGTATTTT. Translated: CAISGVWGGTDTQYF.

Note on this clone: In the same sample, other DNA sequences code for this CDR3. This chain uses TRBV5-1 with TRBJ2-7; 14 bases line up with TRBD2. There are 15 residues in the CDR3. The trim removed 3 bases at V and 3 bases at J, leaving 2 bases unmatched. Per the germline V gene, CDR1 is SGHRS and CDR2 is YFSETQ. CDR3 DNA sequence: TGCGCCAGCAGCTGGGGGACTAGCGGGAGCTACGAGCAGTACTTC. This gives the protein CASSWGTSGSYEQYF.

The chain carries TRBV19 and TRBJ1-2, with a weak D call TRBD1 (6 bases). CDR1 is LNHDA and CDR2 is SQIVND in the germline V gene (reference sequence). The CDR3 runs 13 residues. Trimming cost V 6 bases and J 2 bases, with 10 bases left between them. The CDR3 loop is CASSWGGNYGYTF. The CDR3 DNA reads TGTGCCAGTAGCTGGGGGGGCAACTATGGCTACACCTTC.

J is TRBJ1-1 and V is TRBV5-4, with D possibly matching TRBD1 (6 bases). CDR3 length equals 16 residues. CDR1 SGHNT and CDR2 YYREEE come from the germline V gene (reference sequence). Trimming cost V 3 bases and J 5 bases, with 20 bases left between them. The CDR3 here is CASSSGGRGWRTEAFF. CDR3 DNA sequence: TGTGCCAGCAGCTCCGGGGGGCGGGGGTGGAGGACTGAAGCTTTCTTT. The full variable domain, with the rest looked up from reference TRBV5-4 and TRBJ1-1, is ETGVTQSPTHLIKTRGQQVTLRCSSQSGHNTVSWYQQALGQGPQFIFQYYREEENGRGNFPPRFSGLQFPNYSSELNVNALELDDSALYLCASSSGGRGWRTEAFFGQGTRLTVV.

The chain employs TRBV4-2 and TRBJ1-2, with D unclear. The CDR3 is made up of 12 amino acids. Trimming removed 2 bases from V and 8 bases from J, with 9 bases in between. Germline CDR1 LGHNA, CDR2 YNFKEQ. The CDR3 coding sequence is TGTGCCAGCAGCCAAACAGTGAAAGGCTACACCTTC. It codes for CASSQTVKGYTF.

Points on this clone: Other DNA sequences in the sample encode the same CDR3. The chain has TRBV9 and TRBJ2-7; D gene uncertain. Germline loops: CDR1 SGDLS, CDR2 YYNGEE. This CDR3 comprises 15 residues. V lost 0 bases and J lost 0, with 10 bases in between. The CDR3: CASSVGGASSYEQYF. The CDR3, as DNA: TGTGCCAGCAGCGTAGGAGGAGCTAGCTCCTACGAGCAGTACTTC.

The chain carries TRBV11-2 and TRBJ1-1, with D tentatively TRBD1 (5 bases). V was clipped by 5 bases and J by 0 bases, with 13 bases between them. CDR3 length equals 15 residues. Germline V gene sequence: CDR1 SGHAT, CDR2 FQNNGV. The CDR3 here is CASSPPGALNTEAFF. Written as DNA, the CDR3 is TGTGCCAGCAGCCCGCCTGGGGCGTTGAACACTGAAGCTTTCTTT. The entire variable domain, with the rest obtained from reference TRBV11-2 and TRBJ1-1, is as follows: EAGVAQSPRYKIIEKRQSVAFWCNPISGHATLYWYQQILGQGPKLLIQFQNNGVVDDSQLPKDRFSAERLKGVDSTLKIQPAKLEDSAVYLCASSPPGALNTEAFFGQGTRLTVV.

The chain combines TRBV5-1 with TRBJ2-6; 9 bases map to TRBD1. Germline assignment: CDR1 SGHRS and CDR2 YFSETQ. V was pared by 3 bases and J by 0 bases, with 4 bases of the junction left unmatched. The CDR3 has 17 residues. CDR3 amino acids: CASSSTGGVSGANVLTF. The CDR3 region has the DNA TGCGCCAGCAGCTCGACAGGGGGTGTCTCTGGGGCCAACGTCCTGACTTTC.

For this clone: The same CDR3 also results from other DNA sequences found in this sample. The CDR3 nucleotides read TGTGCCAGCAGTTTGGGGGGGCTAGCCTCAGACACCGGGGAGCTGTTTTTT. The encoded protein is CASSLGGLASDTGELFF. The chain links TRBV28 to TRBJ2-2; perhaps TRBD2 as D (7 bases). Per the germline V gene, CDR1 is MDHEN and CDR2 is SYDVKM. This CDR3 has 17 amino acids. The germline V and J ends were trimmed by 3 bases and 3 bases, with 17 bases remaining between them. The variable domain in full, completed from reference TRBV28 and TRBJ2-2, reads DVKVTQSSRYLVKRTGEKVFLECVQDMDHENMFWYRQDPGLGLRLIYFSYDVKMKEKGDIPEGYSVSREKKERFSLILESASTNQTSMYLCASSLGGLASDTGELFFGEGSRLTVL.

The chain recombines TRBV5-6 with TRBJ2-1, with 9 bases aligning to TRBD2. Germline loops: CDR1 SGHDT, CDR2 YYEEEE. The CDR3 contains 16 residues. V was clipped by 0 bases and J by 8 bases; unmatched bases: 9. The CDR3 DNA follows: TGTGCCAGCAGCTTGGCCTTTGGGATAGCGGGAGATGAGCAGTTCTTC. Its protein is CASSLAFGIAGDEQFF. Full variable domain (rest looked up from reference TRBV5-6 and TRBJ2-1): DAGVTQSPTHLIKTRGQQVTLRCSPKSGHDTVSWYQQALGQGPQFIFQYYEEEERQRGNFPDRFSGHQFPNYSSELNVNALLLGDSALYLCASSLAFGIAGDEQFFGPGTRLTVL.

The V and J genes are TRBV11-2 and TRBJ1-5; D is perhaps TRBD1 (5 bases). The germline V gene has CDR1 SGHAT and CDR2 FQNNGV. The CDR3 covers 15 residues. Trimming took off 5 bases at V and 7 bases at J, with 18 bases between the two ends. CDR3 sequence: CASSTHGGNGQPQHF. The CDR3 coding sequence is TGTGCCAGCAGCACACACGGGGGGAATGGACAGCCCCAGCATTTT.

The genes are TRBV5-1 and TRBJ1-2; D remains unclear. Germline values: CDR1 SGHRS, CDR2 YFSETQ. Trimming left V 2 bases short and J 2 bases short, with 7 bases between. CDR3 size: 13 residues. As DNA, the CDR3 is TGCGCCAGCAGCTTAGAGGGAAACTATGGCTACACCTTC. Translation: CASSLEGNYGYTF.

This chain uses TRBV9 with TRBJ2-1; 7 positions match TRBD2. The CDR3 has 18 amino acids. Germline trimming cut 4 bases from V and 7 bases from J; bases unmatched to any gene: 20. Looked up from germline, CDR1 is SGDLS and CDR2 is YYNGEE. The CDR3 sequence: CASSQAGTITPSGNEQFF. The CDR3 coding sequence is TGTGCCAGCAGCCAAGCGGGGACGATTACCCCCTCGGGAAATGAGCAGTTCTTC.

J is TRBJ1-2 and V is TRBV18; 8 bases align to TRBD1. Germline CDR1 KGHSH, CDR2 LQKENI. V lost 3 bases to trimming and J lost 8 bases; unmatched junction nucleotides: 8. The CDR3 has 14 residues. The CDR3 is CASSPQGAGRGYTF. Written as DNA, the CDR3 is TGTGCCAGCTCACCTCAGGGGGCAGGCCGCGGCTACACCTTC.

This clone was recorded once. V is TRBV5-1 and J is TRBJ2-1; D is possibly TRBD1 (6 bases). This CDR3 has 13 residues. V lost 0 bases, J lost 9 bases, and 10 bases lay in between. Germline CDR1 SGHRS, CDR2 YFSETQ. The chain's CDR3 is CASSLVARGEQFF. As DNA, the CDR3 is TGCGCCAGCAGCTTGGTGGCCAGGGGTGAGCAGTTCTTC.

This clone showed up just a few times. The chain links TRBV5-6 to TRBJ1-1, with D possibly matching TRBD1 (6 bases). There are 12 residues in the CDR3. Between the trimmed V and J ends, which lost 4 bases and 7 bases, there was a span of 11 bases. CDR1 and CDR2 from the germline V gene are SGHDT and YYEEEE. Here the CDR3 DNA reads TGTGCCAGCAGCCTCAGGGGATTTGAAGCTTTCTTT. This sequence encodes CASSLRGFEAFF.

V is TRBV27 and J is TRBJ1-5; D is possibly TRBD1 (5 bases). The CDR3 consists of 12 residues. V was clipped by 4 bases and J by 14 bases, with 15 bases between them. Germline CDR1 MNHEY, CDR2 SMNVEV (reference sequence). CDR3 sequence: CASSSHGGDEHF. The CDR3 coding sequence is TGTGCCAGCAGTTCCCACGGGGGGGACGAGCATTTT.

The chain employs TRBV28 and TRBJ1-1; D uncertain. The V gene lost 5 bases and the J gene lost 5 bases, with 12 bases spanning the gap. Germline V gene data show CDR1 as MDHEN and CDR2 as SYDVKM. CDR3 size: 13 residues. CDR3 protein: CASSPPSRTEAFF. Here the CDR3 DNA reads TGTGCCAGCAGTCCCCCGTCGAGGACTGAAGCTTTCTTT.

The chain links TRBV29-1 to TRBJ2-6; 7 nucleotides align to TRBD1. The J segment lost 4 bases and the V segment lost 7 bases, leaving 7 bases of the junction unmatched. This CDR3 has 14 residues. CDR1 and CDR2 from the germline V gene are SQVTM and ANQGSEA. The CDR3 sequence is CSARQGAGANVLTF. CDR3 in DNA: TGCAGCGCCAGACAGGGAGCCGGGGCCAACGTCCTGACTTTC.

The chain recombines TRBV2 with TRBJ2-1; 8 nucleotides line up with TRBD2. Germline CDR1 SNHLY, CDR2 FYNNEI. CDR3 length: 14 amino acids. The V and J ends lost 8 bases and 10 bases, in that order; junction bases with no gene match: 13. CDR3 protein: CASRKGLAGDEQFF. CDR3 sequence (DNA): TGTGCCAGCCGGAAGGGGCTAGCGGGCGACGAGCAGTTCTTC. Looking up the rest from reference TRBV2 and TRBJ2-1 gives the full variable domain: EPEVTQTPSHQVTQMGQEVILRCVPISNHLYFYWYRQILGQKVEFLVSFYNNEISEKSEIFDDQFSVERPDGSNFTLKIRSTKLEDSAMYFCASRKGLAGDEQFFGPGTRLTVL.

The chain uses TRBV7-9 and TRBJ2-5; TRBD1 agrees at 8 bases. The length of the CDR3 is 14 residues. The V gene end was trimmed by 5 bases and the J gene end by 0 bases; junction bases not matched to a gene: 2. Germline V CDR1 and CDR2: SEHNR, FQNEAQ (reference sequence). The CDR3 here is CASSTDRDQETQYF. Written as DNA, the CDR3 is TGTGCCAGCAGCACGGACAGGGACCAAGAGACCCAGTACTTC.

With regard to this clone: This specimen includes other DNA sequences encoding the same CDR3. The rearrangement links TRBV10-3 to TRBJ2-3; possibly TRBD2 for D (5 bases). Germline assignment: CDR1 ENHRY and CDR2 SYGVKD. This CDR3 is 14 amino acids long. The ends were cut back, 2 bases at V and 3 bases at J, with 9 bases in the middle. The CDR3 sequence: CAISEGGGTDTQYF. The CDR3 coding sequence is TGTGCCATCAGTGAGGGCGGAGGAACAGATACGCAGTATTTT.